This passage covers 21 T cell receptor beta chains from one sample sequenced in a study of cytomegalovirus exposure and HLA in healthy donors. Clones were sequenced by immunoSEQ multiplex PCR, and TCRdb holds only the in-frame ones, with some missing. The sample has nearly 110,000 clones, approximately 90% seen once. Sample: PBMCs. These receptors were taken from a woman between 18 and 29 years old in good health and CMV-seropositive.

The sample holds a few counts of this clone. The V call is TRBV27, the J call TRBJ1-5, with TRBD1 matching 7 bases. The germline V gene encodes CDR1 MNHEY and CDR2 SMNVEV (reference sequence). The length of the CDR3 is 14 residues. J lost 7 bases, V lost 0 bases, and 3 bases had no gene match. DNA for the CDR3: TGTGCCAGCAGTTTATCGACAGGGCGGCAGCCCCAGCATTTT. Protein sequence: CASSLSTGRQPQHF.

The chain has TRBV2 and TRBJ2-2; D is ambiguous. This CDR3 has 14 amino acids. V was shortened by 7 bases and J by 1 base, with 10 bases between the two germline ends. CDR1 SNHLY and CDR2 FYNNEI come from the germline V gene. CDR3 in amino acids: CASTLFLNTGELFF. In DNA, the CDR3 is TGTGCCAGCACCCTGTTCTTGAACACCGGGGAGCTGTTTTTT.

This clone was seen just once. The rearrangement uses TRBV7-2 and TRBJ2-5; 8 nucleotides match TRBD2. Trimming removed 3 bases from V and 4 bases from J; junction bases left unmatched: 4. The CDR3 spans 14 residues. In germline, CDR1 is SGHTA, CDR2 FQGNSA. This CDR3 reads CASSFPGTRETQYF. The CDR3 nucleotides are TGTGCCAGCAGCTTTCCCGGGACTAGAGAGACCCAGTACTTC. The variable domain in full, with the rest retrieved from reference TRBV7-2 and TRBJ2-5, is GAGVSQSPSNKVTEKGKDVELRCDPISGHTALYWYRQSLGQGLEFLIYFQGNSAPDKSGLPSDRFSAERTGGSVSTLTIQRTQQEDSAVYLCASSFPGTRETQYFGPGTRLLVL.

This clone has only a few counts. The chain employs TRBV6-1 and TRBJ1-4; D is ambiguous. Germline CDR1 MNHNS, CDR2 SASEGT. The ends were cut back, 2 bases at V and 9 bases at J, with 4 bases in the middle. The CDR3 has 11 residues. CDR3 DNA: TGTGCCAGCAGTGAATACAAAAAACTGTTTTTT. It yields the protein CASSEYKKLFF.

The V gene is TRBV4-1, the J gene TRBJ2-3, with no clear D. CDR1 MGHRA and CDR2 YSYEKL come from the germline V gene. The CDR3 is 17 residues long. V gave up 2 bases and J gave up 1 base, with 16 bases separating them. The CDR3 DNA follows: TGCGCCAGCAGCCAAAAAGGTTGGGCAAGTGGCACAGATACGCAGTATTTT. This gives the protein CASSQKGWASGTDTQYF.

This chain uses TRBV6-6 with TRBJ2-7; TRBD2 is a possible D gene (7 bases). The CDR3 consists of 15 residues. CDR1 MNHNY and CDR2 SVGAGI come from the germline V gene (reference sequence). V lost 7 bases and J 1 base, leaving 17 bases between the germline ends. DNA for the CDR3: TGTGCCAGCATCTACACGGGGGGCATGTCCTACGAGCAGTACTTC. Translation gives CASIYTGGMSYEQYF.

This chain uses TRBV14 with TRBJ2-3; D unresolved. V was pared by 0 bases and J by 6 bases, with 16 bases between. This CDR3 is 16 amino acids long. CDR1 and CDR2 from the germline V gene are SGHDN and FVKESK. The CDR3 reads CASSQDFGETQDTQYF. DNA for the CDR3: TGTGCCAGCAGCCAAGATTTCGGAGAGACCCAGGATACGCAGTATTTT.

The V gene is TRBV21-1, the J gene TRBJ2-7; the DNA was not compared with TRBD1, the D call given in the table. TRBV21-1 is described as a pseudogene. This CDR3 comprises 14 residues. The DNA for the CDR3 is TGTGCCAGCAGCAAAGGGGGACAATGCAACGAGCAGTACGTC. It is translated as CASSKGGQCNEQYV.

This clone showed up just once. The gene calls are TRBV10-2 and TRBJ1-5, with a weak D call TRBD1 (5 bases). The CDR3 runs to 14 residues. Germline CDR1 is WSHSY and CDR2 is SAAADI. Between the trimmed V and J ends, which lost 2 bases and 6 bases, there was a span of 11 bases. CDR3: CASSENVRGQPQHF. CDR3 in DNA: TGCGCCAGCAGTGAGAATGTAAGGGGTCAGCCCCAGCATTTT.

This chain links TRBV28 with TRBJ2-7; TRBD1 matches 10 bases. Losses at the gene ends were 8 bases for V and 7 bases for J; bases not matched to a gene: 5. The length of the CDR3 is 12 residues. The germline CDR1 and CDR2 sequences are MDHEN and SYDVKM. Written as DNA, the CDR3 is TGTGCCAGCGGACAGGGGGGACGAGAGCAGTACTTC. Residues: CASGQGGREQYF.

The V gene is TRBV19, the J gene TRBJ2-1; weak D call: TRBD2 (6 bases). V lost 4 bases and J 0 bases, leaving 16 bases between the germline ends. Per germline, CDR1 LNHDA and CDR2 SQIVND (reference sequence). The CDR3 totals 17 residues. CDR3 protein: CASSTLLAGSSYNEQFF. As DNA, the CDR3 is TGTGCCAGTAGTACGCTTCTCGCGGGGAGCTCCTACAATGAGCAGTTCTTC.

The gene calls are TRBV29-1 and TRBJ1-4, with D tentatively TRBD1 (5 bases). The CDR3 extends over 13 amino acids. Deletions cut 4 bases from V and 3 bases from J, with 9 bases between. From germline, CDR1 is SQVTM and CDR2 ANQGSEA. In DNA, the CDR3 is TGCAGCGTTGGTCGGGACTCTAATGAAAAACTGTTTTTT. Amino acids: CSVGRDSNEKLFF.

This clone was counted a single time. This sequence joins TRBV27 and TRBJ1-2; D is perhaps TRBD1 (6 bases). With 2 bases removed from V and 8 bases from J, the gap between germline ends came to 24 bases. Germline-derived CDR1 and CDR2 are MNHEY and SMNVEV (reference sequence). The CDR3 is 17 residues long. The CDR3 DNA follows: TGTGCCAGCAGTTTAAATACAGGAGCACCCAGTCAGGGGGGCTACACCTTC. Its translation is CASSLNTGAPSQGGYTF.

This chain uses TRBV7-2 with TRBJ1-2, with 9 positions matching TRBD1. Germline V gene data show CDR1 as SGHTA and CDR2 as FQGNSA. The CDR3 consists of 17 residues. The junction had 16 bases not matched to a gene; V was cut back by 5 bases and J by 6 bases. CDR3 bases: TGTGCCAGCAGCCGCTATAGTGAACAGGGGGCGCGAAATGGCTACACCTTC. It yields the protein CASSRYSEQGARNGYTF.

This clone was seen a single time. Written as DNA, the CDR3 is TGTGCCAGCAGCCTACCAACAGGATCTGGCTACACCTTC. Protein: CASSLPTGSGYTF. The chain links TRBV28 to TRBJ1-2; a possible D gene is TRBD1 (5 bases). Trimming removed 6 bases from V and 7 bases from J, with 15 bases in between. The CDR3 contains 13 residues. CDR1 and CDR2 from the germline V gene are MDHEN and SYDVKM.

The chain employs TRBV7-9 and TRBJ2-1; tentative D call: TRBD2 (6 bases). Germline CDR1 SEHNR, CDR2 FQNEAQ (reference sequence). The CDR3 has 15 residues. Trimming took 0 bases from V and 3 from J, leaving 9 bases between them. As DNA, the CDR3 is TGTGCCAGCAGCTTAGCAACGGGGGACTACAATGAGCAGTTCTTC. Residues: CASSLATGDYNEQFF.

The V gene is TRBV6-1, the J gene TRBJ1-4, with 9 bases aligning to TRBD1. J was trimmed by 8 bases and V by 5 bases; bases with no gene match: 3. The germline V gene encodes CDR1 MNHNS and CDR2 SASEGT. This CDR3 is built from 13 residues. CDR3 nucleotides: TGTGCCAGCAGTAGACAGGGGGGGGAAAAACTGTTTTTT. Its translation is CASSRQGGEKLFF.

The chain combines TRBV7-2 with TRBJ1-1, with 7 bases matching TRBD1. V dropped 4 bases and J dropped 4; count of bases not matched to a gene: 3. The CDR3 is 13 residues long. CDR1 is SGHTA, CDR2 FQGNSA, per germline. The CDR3 coding sequence is TGTGCCAGCAGCTACAGGGGTTCCACTGAAGCTTTCTTT. Translated, it gives CASSYRGSTEAFF.

To note about this clone: The junction differs from germline at one of its ends, possibly a read error. V and J are TRBV10-2 and TRBJ2-7; D not resolved. The length of the CDR3 is 13 residues. Germline V gene data show CDR1 as WSHSY and CDR2 as SAAADI. The CDR3 spells CASSEQASHEQYF. DNA of the CDR3: TGCGCCAGCAGTGAGCAGGCCTCCCACGAGCAGTACTTC.

This chain joins TRBV29-1 and TRBJ1-2, with D maybe TRBD1 (6 bases). The V and J ends lost 6 bases and 0 bases respectively, with 11 bases between them. The CDR3 length is 13 residues. Germline loops: CDR1 SQVTM, CDR2 ANQGSEA. The CDR3, as DNA: TGCAGCGTCCAGACAGGCACTAACTATGGCTACACCTTC. The encoded protein is CSVQTGTNYGYTF.

The J gene is TRBJ1-2, the V gene TRBV7-2, with D perhaps TRBD1 (6 bases). The germline V gene has CDR1 SGHTA and CDR2 FQGNSA. This CDR3 is 16 amino acids long. V shed 1 base and J shed 8 bases, with 20 bases lying between them. The CDR3 DNA is TGTGCCAGCAGCTTAGGCTACAGGGCATCGGGTCAGGGCTACACCTTC. It codes for CASSLGYRASGQGYTF.